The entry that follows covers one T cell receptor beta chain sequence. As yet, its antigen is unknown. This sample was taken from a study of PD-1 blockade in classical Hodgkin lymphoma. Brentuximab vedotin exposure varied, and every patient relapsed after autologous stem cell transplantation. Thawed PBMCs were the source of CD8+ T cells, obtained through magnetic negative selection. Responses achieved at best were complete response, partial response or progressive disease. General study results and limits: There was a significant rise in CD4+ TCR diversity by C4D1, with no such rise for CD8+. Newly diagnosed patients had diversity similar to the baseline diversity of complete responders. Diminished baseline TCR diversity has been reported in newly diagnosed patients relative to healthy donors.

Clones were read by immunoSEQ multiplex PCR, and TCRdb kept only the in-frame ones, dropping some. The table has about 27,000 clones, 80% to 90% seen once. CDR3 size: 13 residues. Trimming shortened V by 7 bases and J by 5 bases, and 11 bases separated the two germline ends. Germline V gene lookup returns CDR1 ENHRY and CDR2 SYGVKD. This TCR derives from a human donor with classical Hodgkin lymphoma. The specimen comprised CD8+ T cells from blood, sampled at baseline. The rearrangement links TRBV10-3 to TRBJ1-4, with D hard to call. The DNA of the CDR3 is TGTGCCATCACGGGGAACCTGAATGAAAAACTGTTTTTT. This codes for CAITGNLNEKLFF.